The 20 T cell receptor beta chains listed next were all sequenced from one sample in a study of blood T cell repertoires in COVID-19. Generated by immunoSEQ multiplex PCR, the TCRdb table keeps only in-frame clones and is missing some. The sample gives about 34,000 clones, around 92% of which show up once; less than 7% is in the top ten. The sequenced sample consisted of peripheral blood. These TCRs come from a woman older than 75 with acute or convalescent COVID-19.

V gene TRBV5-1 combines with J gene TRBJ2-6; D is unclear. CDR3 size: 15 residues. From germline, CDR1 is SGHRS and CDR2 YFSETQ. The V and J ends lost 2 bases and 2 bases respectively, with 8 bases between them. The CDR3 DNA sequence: TGCGCCAGCAGCTTAACAGTAGCTGGGGCCAACGTCCTGACTTTC. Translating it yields CASSLTVAGANVLTF.

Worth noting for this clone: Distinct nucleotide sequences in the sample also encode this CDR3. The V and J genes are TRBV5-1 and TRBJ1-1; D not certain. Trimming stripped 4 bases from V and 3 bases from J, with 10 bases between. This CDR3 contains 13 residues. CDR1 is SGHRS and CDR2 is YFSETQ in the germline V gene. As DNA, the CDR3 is TGCGCCAGCAGCCTAAAATTAGACACTGAAGCTTTCTTT. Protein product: CASSLKLDTEAFF.

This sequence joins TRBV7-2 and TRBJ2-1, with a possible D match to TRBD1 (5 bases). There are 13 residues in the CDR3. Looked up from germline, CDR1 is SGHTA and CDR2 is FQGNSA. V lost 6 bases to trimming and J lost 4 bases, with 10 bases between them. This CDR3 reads CASSLDRYNEQFF. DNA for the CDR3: TGTGCCAGCAGTCTCGACAGATACAATGAGCAGTTCTTC. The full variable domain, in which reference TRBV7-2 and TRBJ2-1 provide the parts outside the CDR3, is GAGVSQSPSNKVTEKGKDVELRCDPISGHTALYWYRQSLGQGLEFLIYFQGNSAPDKSGLPSDRFSAERTGGSVSTLTIQRTQQEDSAVYLCASSLDRYNEQFFGPGTRLTVL.

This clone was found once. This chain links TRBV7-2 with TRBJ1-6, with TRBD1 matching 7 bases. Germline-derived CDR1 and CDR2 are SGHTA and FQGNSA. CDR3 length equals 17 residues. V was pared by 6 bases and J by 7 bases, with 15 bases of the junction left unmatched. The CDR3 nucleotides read TGTGCCAGCAGTAAAAACCCCCCGGGACAGATAAATTCACCCCTCCACTTT. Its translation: CASSKNPPGQINSPLHF.

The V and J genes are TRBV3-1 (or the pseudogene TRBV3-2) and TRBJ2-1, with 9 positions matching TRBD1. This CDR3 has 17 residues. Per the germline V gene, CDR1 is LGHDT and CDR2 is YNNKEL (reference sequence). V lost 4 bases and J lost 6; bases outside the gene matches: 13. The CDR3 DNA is TGTGCCAGCAGCCGGGATCTAGGGACAGGGAAAGGCAATGAGCAGTTCTTC. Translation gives CASSRDLGTGKGNEQFF.

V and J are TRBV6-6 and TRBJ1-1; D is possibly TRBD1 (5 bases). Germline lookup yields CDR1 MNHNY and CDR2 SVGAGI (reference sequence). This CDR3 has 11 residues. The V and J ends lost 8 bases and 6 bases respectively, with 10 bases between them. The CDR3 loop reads CASRTLAEAFF. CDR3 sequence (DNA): TGTGCCAGCCGGACACTTGCTGAAGCTTTCTTT.

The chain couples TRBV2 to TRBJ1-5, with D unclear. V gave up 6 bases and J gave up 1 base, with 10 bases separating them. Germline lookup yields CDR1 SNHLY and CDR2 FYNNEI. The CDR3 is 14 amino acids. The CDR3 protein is CASSKEGSNQPQHF. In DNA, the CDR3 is TGTGCCAGCAGCAAGGAGGGCAGCAATCAGCCCCAGCATTTT.

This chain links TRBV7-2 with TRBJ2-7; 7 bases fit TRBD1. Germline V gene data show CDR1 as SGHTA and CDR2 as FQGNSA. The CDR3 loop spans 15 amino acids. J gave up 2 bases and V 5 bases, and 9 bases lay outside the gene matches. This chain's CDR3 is CASSRTGVLTYEQYF. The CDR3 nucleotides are TGTGCCAGCAGCCGCACAGGGGTCCTCACCTACGAGCAGTACTTC.

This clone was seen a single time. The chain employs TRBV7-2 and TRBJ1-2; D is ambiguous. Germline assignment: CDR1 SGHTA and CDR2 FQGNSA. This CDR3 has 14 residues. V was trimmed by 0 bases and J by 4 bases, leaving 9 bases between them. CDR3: CASSLARAGYGYTF. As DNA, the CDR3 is TGTGCCAGCAGCTTAGCGAGGGCAGGCTATGGCTACACCTTC.

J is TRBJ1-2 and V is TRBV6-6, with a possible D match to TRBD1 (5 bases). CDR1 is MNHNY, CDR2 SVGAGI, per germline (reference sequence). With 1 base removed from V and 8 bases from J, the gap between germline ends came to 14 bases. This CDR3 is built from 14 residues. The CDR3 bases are TGTGCCAGCAGTTACTACGGTATGGGGCAGGGCTACACCTTC. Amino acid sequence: CASSYYGMGQGYTF.

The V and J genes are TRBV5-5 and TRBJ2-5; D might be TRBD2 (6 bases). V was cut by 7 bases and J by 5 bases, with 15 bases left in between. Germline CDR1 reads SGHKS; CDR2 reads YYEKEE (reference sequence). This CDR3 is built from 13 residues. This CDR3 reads CASVRGSGETQYF. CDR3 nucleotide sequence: TGTGCCAGCGTACGGGGGTCCGGGGAGACCCAGTACTTC.

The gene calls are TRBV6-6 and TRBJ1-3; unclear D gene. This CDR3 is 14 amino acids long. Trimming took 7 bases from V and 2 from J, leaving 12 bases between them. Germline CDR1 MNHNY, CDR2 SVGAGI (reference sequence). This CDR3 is CASTLTRAGNTIYF. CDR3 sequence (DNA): TGTGCCAGCACCCTCACACGGGCTGGAAACACCATATATTTT.

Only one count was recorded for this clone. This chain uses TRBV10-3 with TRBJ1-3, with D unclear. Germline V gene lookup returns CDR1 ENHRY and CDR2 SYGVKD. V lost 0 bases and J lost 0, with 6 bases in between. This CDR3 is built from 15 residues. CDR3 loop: CAISESPSSGNTIYF. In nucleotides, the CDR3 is TGTGCCATCAGTGAGTCCCCTAGCTCTGGAAACACCATATATTTT.

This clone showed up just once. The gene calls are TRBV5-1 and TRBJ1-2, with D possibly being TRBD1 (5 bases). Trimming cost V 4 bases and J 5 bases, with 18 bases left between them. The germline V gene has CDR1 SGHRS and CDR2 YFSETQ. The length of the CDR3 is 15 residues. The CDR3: CASSPAETRGYGYTF. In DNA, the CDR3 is TGCGCCAGCAGCCCGGCGGAGACAAGGGGATATGGCTACACCTTC.

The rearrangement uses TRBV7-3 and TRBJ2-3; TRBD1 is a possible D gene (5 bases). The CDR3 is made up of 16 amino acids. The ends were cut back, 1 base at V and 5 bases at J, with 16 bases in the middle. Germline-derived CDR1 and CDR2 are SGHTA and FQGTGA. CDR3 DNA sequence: TGTGCCAGCAGCTTAAGGGCAGGGTTCTCGGTAGATACGCAGTATTTT. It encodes CASSLRAGFSVDTQYF.

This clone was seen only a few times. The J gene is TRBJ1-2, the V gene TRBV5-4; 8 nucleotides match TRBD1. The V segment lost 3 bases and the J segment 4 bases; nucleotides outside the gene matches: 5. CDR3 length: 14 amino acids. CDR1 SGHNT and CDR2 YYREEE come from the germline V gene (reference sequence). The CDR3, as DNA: TGTGCCAGCAGCTACCCAGGGGGCAGCTATGGCTACACCTTC. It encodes CASSYPGGSYGYTF.

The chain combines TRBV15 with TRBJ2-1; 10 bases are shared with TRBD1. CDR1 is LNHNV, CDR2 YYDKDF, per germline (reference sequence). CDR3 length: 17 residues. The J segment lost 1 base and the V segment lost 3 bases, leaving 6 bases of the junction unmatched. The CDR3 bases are TGTGCCACCAGCAGGGGCCTGGACAGGGGGTCCTACAATGAGCAGTTCTTC. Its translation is CATSRGLDRGSYNEQFF.

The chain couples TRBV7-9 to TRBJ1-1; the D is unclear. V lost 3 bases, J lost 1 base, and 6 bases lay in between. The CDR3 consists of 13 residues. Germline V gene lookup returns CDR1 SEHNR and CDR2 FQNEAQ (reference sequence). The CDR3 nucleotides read TGTGCCAGCAGCTTCTCAGGGAACACTGAAGCTTTCTTT. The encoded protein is CASSFSGNTEAFF.

The CDR3 spells CASSPGLAKNIQYF. The CDR3 DNA is TGTGCCAGCAGCCCCGGTCTAGCCAAAAACATTCAGTACTTC. The V and J genes are TRBV5-6 and TRBJ2-4, with D hard to call. Germline V gene sequence: CDR1 SGHDT, CDR2 YYEEEE. The CDR3 is made up of 14 amino acids. Trimming took off 4 bases at V and 0 bases at J, with 8 bases between the two ends.

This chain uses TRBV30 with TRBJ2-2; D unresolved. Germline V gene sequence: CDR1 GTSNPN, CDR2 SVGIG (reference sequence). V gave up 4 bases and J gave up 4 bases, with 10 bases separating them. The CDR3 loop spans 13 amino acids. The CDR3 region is CAWNLFSTGELFF. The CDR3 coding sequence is TGTGCCTGGAATCTGTTCTCCACCGGGGAGCTGTTTTTT. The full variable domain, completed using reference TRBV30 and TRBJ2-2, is SQTIHQWPATLVQPVGSPLSLECTVEGTSNPNLYWYRQAAGRGLQLLFYSVGIGQISSEVPQNLSASRPQDRQFILSSKKLLLSDSGFYLCAWNLFSTGELFFGEGSRLTVL.